This T cell receptor beta chain was sequenced during a study of blood T cells in healthy people across ages. General study results and limits: TCR beta diversity, measured per million T cells, fell in a roughly linear way with age. In long-lived donors, naive CD4+ cell counts and diversity exceeded those of aged donors.

Combining a sample-barcoded 5' primer with a J-beta primer mix, a second PCR ran for roughly 7 to 12 cycles. TCRdb fed the 5' RACE reads into MiXCR, producing one record per CDR3 protein. The table lists roughly 550,000 distinct CDR3 sequences, about 24% of them singletons. As to this clonotype: Antigen specificity is unknown.

The authors drew 7.5 to 10 milliliters of peripheral blood from each donor. V lost 7 bases and J 1 base, leaving 19 bases between the germline ends. The CDR3 runs 17 residues. Germline lookup yields CDR1 MNHNS and CDR2 SASEGT. These data were likewise used in another study, on T cells of mothers and their children. That report notes: The analysis detected no persistent microchimeric T cell clones.

The sequence came from a boy aged 5-17 years in good health. The sequenced material came from blood. The chain combines TRBV6-1 with TRBJ1-4; D call uncertain. Here the CDR3 DNA reads TGTGCCAGCACCCCGGACTCAAGCCTCCTAACTAATGAAAAACTGTTTTTT. Translating gives CASTPDSSLLTNEKLFF.